This T cell receptor (beta chain) was sequenced during a study of cytomegalovirus exposure and HLA in healthy donors. General observations from the study: Immune exposure information comprised only CMV serostatus.

Trimming cost V 0 bases and J 8 bases; bases outside gene matches: 4. CDR1 is SGHDT and CDR2 is YYEEEE in the germline V gene. This CDR3 is built from 15 residues. As for this clone: No antigen is known for it.

Researchers ran the PCR with 60 Vbeta and 13 Jbeta primers. Under the authors' procedure: As a later analysis found, there were 80 million to 90 million unique TCR beta chains, of which roughly 11 million were shared. The protocol was immunoSEQ multiplex PCR, while the TCRdb copy is restricted to in-frame clones and leaves out a portion. The D gene and trimming were derived from the DNA, and the V and J assignments and clone size from that table. The top ten clones hold under 2% of a sample with about 83,000 clones, 81% of them seen once. The material sequenced was PBMCs. The chain is built from TRBV5-6 and TRBJ1-4; the match to TRBD1 covers 10 bases. The origin of this receptor is a woman aged 25-40 years in good health and CMV-seronegative. The CDR3 region is CASSLVGTGAEKLFF. The DNA of the CDR3 is TGTGCCAGCAGCTTGGTCGGGACAGGGGCCGAAAAACTGTTTTTT. Variable domain in full (rest from reference TRBV5-6 and TRBJ1-4): DAGVTQSPTHLIKTRGQQVTLRCSPKSGHDTVSWYQQALGQGPQFIFQYYEEEERQRGNFPDRFSGHQFPNYSSELNVNALLLGDSALYLCASSLVGTGAEKLFFGSGTQLSVL.